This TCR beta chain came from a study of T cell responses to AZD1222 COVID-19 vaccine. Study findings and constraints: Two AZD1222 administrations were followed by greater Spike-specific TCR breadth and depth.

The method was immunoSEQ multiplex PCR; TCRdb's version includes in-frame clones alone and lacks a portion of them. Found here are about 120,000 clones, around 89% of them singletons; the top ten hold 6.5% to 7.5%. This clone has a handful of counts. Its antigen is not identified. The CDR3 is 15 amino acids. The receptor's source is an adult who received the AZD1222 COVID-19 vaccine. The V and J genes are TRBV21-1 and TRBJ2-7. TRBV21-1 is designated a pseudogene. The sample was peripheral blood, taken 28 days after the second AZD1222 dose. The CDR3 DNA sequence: TGTGCCAGCAGCCTCCTGTTTGGGAAGTCCTACGAGCAGTACTTC. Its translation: CASSLLFGKSYEQYF.